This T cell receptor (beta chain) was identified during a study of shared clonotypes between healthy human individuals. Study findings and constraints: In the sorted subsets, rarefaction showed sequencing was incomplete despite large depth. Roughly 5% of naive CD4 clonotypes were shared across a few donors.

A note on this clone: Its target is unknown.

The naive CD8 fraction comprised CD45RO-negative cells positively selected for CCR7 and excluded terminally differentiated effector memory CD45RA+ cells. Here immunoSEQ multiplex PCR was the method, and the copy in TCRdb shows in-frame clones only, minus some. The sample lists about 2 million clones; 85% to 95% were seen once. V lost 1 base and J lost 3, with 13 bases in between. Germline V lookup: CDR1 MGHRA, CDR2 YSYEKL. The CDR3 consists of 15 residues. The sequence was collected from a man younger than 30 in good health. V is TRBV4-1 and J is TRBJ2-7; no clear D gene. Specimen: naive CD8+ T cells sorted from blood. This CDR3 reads CASSQVHDTYYEQYF. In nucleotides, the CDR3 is TGCGCCAGCAGCCAAGTCCACGACACCTACTACGAGCAGTACTTC.